Included here is one TCR beta chain sequence, with context. Per the germline V gene, CDR1 is SGHVS and CDR2 is FQNEAQ. The length of the CDR3 is 13 residues. Trimming removed 5 bases from V and 4 bases from J, with 11 bases in between. The data are from a study of cytotoxic CD8 clonotypes in ibrutinib-treated CLL. The table came from immunoSEQ multiplex PCR; TCRdb's copy has only in-frame clones and leaves some out. The sample carries about 97,000 clones, almost 80% recorded once. Libraries of TCR beta were made from approximately 1.9 micrograms of genomic DNA that came from cryopreserved PBMCs. The source is a human donor with chronic lymphocytic leukemia. This specimen consisted of PBMCs, obtained after 12 months of ibrutinib treatment. The rearrangement uses TRBV7-8 and TRBJ1-2; D remains ambiguous. The CDR3 region has the DNA TGTGCCAGCAGCCCCAGACAAGGCTATGGCTACACCTTC. It specifies CASSPRQGYGYTF.